Reported below is one TCR beta chain. Its cognate antigen is unknown. This record comes from a study of shared clonotypes between healthy human individuals. This CDR3 has 15 amino acids. CDR1 is MNHEY and CDR2 is SMNVEV in the germline V gene (reference sequence). Trimming at V came to 0 bases and at J to 5 bases, leaving 4 bases not matched to a gene. It was roughly 200 ng DNA, approximately 30,000 T cell genomes, that sorted-subset replicate PCRs used. Using immunoSEQ multiplex PCR, the repertoire was profiled, and TCRdb retains in-frame clones only, with some absent. This sample has over 750,000 clones; 95% to 97% occur once, and the top ten carry 0.2% to 0.25%. Whole-study findings and limits: The represented genetic and exposure-history diversity was limited by the small number of donors.

Positive CCR7 selection of CD45RO-negative cells yielded the naive CD8 cells, and terminally differentiated effector memory CD45RA+ cells were excluded. The V call is TRBV27, the J call TRBJ2-7; 10 nucleotides match TRBD1. The source of this sequence is a man aged 25-45 years in good health. The sample taken for sequencing was naive CD8+ T cells sorted from blood. DNA of the CDR3: TGTGCCAGCAGTTTATCCGGGACAGGGGTCGACGAGCAGTACTTC. Protein: CASSLSGTGVDEQYF.